The text below deals with one T cell receptor (beta chain). The CDR3 is 13 residues long. With 8 bases removed from V and 1 base from J, the gap between germline ends came to 10 bases. Germline V lookup: CDR1 MDHEN, CDR2 SYDVKM. The method was immunoSEQ multiplex PCR; TCRdb's version includes in-frame clones alone and lacks a portion of them. The repertoire includes approximately 100,000 clones, roughly 90% of them detected once, and roughly 0.88% sits in the top ten. Time point of the sample: pretreatment peripheral blood. The sample is drawn from a study of PD-L1 blockade in urothelial cancer. Across the study: Once treatment had started, blood was analyzed at 3 weeks (second dose) and again at 6 weeks. Median T cell yield per blood sample was about 140,000 cells.

The TCR sequence derives from a woman of 80 years or more with urothelial cancer. The chain links TRBV28 to TRBJ2-3, with D uncertain. Material: PBMCs, obtained around atezolizumab (anti-PD-L1) treatment. The CDR3 region is CASRWAGTDTQYF. The CDR3 DNA sequence: TGTGCCAGCCGGTGGGCAGGCACAGATACGCAGTATTTT.